There are a few counts of the clone carrying this T cell receptor beta chain. Its antigen is not identified. This sample stems from a study of T cell repertoires in cytomegalovirus infection. Study-level information: Carrying CMV and the relevant HLA type showed in public TCR beta signatures. Study conclusions and caveats: Public TCR beta family frequency separated CMV-and-HLA carriers, including in an independent cohort. Dominating the ex vivo response were HLA-C-restricted CMV-specific TCR beta clonotypes.

The CDR3 extends over 19 amino acids. Germline-derived CDR1 and CDR2 are MGHDK and SYGVNS. The ends lost 4 bases at V and 2 bases at J; junction bases unmatched: 16. TCRdb processed the reads anew with MiXCR; each CDR3 protein has one entry. The sample lists 110,000 or so distinct CDR3 sequences; over 30% were seen once. This sequence joins TRBV25-1 and TRBJ2-2, with 7 bases matching TRBD1. This sequence was found in a human donor in good health (CMV status not recorded). Some clones in this sample may be carry-over from other donors' samples. The sample here was CD8+ T cells from cultured PBMCs, taken from culture after CMV antigen stimulation. The CDR3 loop is CASSGSPTGQRDNTGELFF. The CDR3 nucleotides are TGTGCCAGCAGTGGCTCACCTACGGGACAGCGAGATAACACCGGGGAGCTGTTTTTT. Supplemented by reference TRBV25-1 and TRBJ2-2, the full variable domain reads EADIYQTPRYLVIGTGKKITLECSQTMGHDKMYWYQQDPGMELHLIHYSYGVNSTEKGDLSSESTVSRIRTEHFPLTLESARPSHTSQYLCASSGSPTGQRDNTGELFFGEGSRLTVL.